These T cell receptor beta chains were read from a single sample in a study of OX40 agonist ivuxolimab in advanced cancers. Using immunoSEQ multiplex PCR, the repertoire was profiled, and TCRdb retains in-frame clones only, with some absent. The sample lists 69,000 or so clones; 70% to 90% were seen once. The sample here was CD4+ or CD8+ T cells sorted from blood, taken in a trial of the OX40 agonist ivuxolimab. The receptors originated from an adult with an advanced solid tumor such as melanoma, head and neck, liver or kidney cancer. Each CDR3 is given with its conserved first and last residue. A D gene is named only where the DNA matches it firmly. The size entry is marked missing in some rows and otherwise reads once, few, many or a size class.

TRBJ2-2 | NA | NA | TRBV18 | CASSPFFGRGSVTGELFF | TGTGCCAGCTCACCATTCTTCGGCAGGGGCTCCGTCACCGGGGAGCTGTTTTTT
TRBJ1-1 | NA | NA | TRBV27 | CASSPLAPGFTEAFF | TGTGCCAGCAGTCCACTAGCGCCAGGGTTCACTGAAGCTTTCTTT
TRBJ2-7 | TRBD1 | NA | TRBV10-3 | CAISGTGGLGDEQYF | TGTGCCATCAGTGGGACAGGGGGCCTGGGGGACGAGCAGTACTTC
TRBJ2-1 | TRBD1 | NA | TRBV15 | CATSTDRVNEQFF | TGTGCCACCAGCACGGACAGGGTGAATGAGCAGTTCTTC
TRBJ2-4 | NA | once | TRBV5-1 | CASSPVLAKNIQYF | TGCGCCAGCAGCCCGGTGCTGGCCAAAAACATTCAGTACTTC
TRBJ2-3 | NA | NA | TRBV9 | CASSSQPTSTDTQYF | TGTGCCAGCAGCTCCCAACCTACTAGCACAGATACGCAGTATTTT
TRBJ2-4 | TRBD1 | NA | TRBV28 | CASNLRQGINIQYF | TGTGCCAGCAACCTACGACAGGGAATAAACATTCAGTACTTC
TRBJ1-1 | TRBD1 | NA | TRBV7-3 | CASSLDRANTEAFF | TGTGCCAGCAGCTTGGACAGGGCTAACACTGAAGCTTTCTTT
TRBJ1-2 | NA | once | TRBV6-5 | CASSYGWDYGYTF | TGTGCCAGCAGTTACGGTTGGGACTATGGCTACACCTTC
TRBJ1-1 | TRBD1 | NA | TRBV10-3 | CAISESTGGTEAFF | TGTGCCATCAGTGAGTCTACAGGGGGCACTGAAGCTTTCTTT
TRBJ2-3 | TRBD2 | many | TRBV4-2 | CASSLDGGSTDTQYF | TGTGCCAGCAGTCTCGACGGGGGGAGCACAGATACGCAGTATTTT
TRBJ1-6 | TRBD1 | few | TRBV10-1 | CASKCHRDRYSPLHF | TGCGCCAGCAAGTGCCACCGGGACAGATATTCACCCCTCCACTTT
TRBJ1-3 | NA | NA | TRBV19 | CASSIGEAFSGNTIYF | TGTGCCAGTAGTATAGGGGAGGCGTTCTCTGGAAACACCATATATTTT
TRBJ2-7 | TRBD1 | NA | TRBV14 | CASSQANRGAYEQYF | TGTGCCAGCAGCCAGGCCAACAGGGGAGCCTACGAGCAGTACTTC
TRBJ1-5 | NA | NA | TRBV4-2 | CASSQMVSGPQPQHF | TGTGCCAGCAGCCAAATGGTGTCAGGGCCCCAGCCCCAGCATTTT
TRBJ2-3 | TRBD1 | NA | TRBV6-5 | CASSYRQGGTDTQYF | TGTGCCAGCAGTTACCGGCAGGGGGGCACAGATACGCAGTATTTT
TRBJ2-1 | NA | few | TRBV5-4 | CASSLVGSYNEQFF | TGTGCCAGCAGCTTGGTAGGCAGCTACAATGAGCAGTTCTTC
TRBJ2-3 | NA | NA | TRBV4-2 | CASSQVAGGTDTQYF | TGTGCCAGCAGCCAAGTGGCAGGGGGCACAGATACGCAGTATTTT
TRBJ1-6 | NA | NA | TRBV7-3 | CASSLWDTNSPLHF | TGTGCCAGCAGCTTATGGGACACGAATTCACCCCTCCACTTT
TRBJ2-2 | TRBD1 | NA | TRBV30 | CAWRKQGAGELFF | TGTGCCTGGAGGAAACAGGGGGCCGGGGAGCTGTTTTTT
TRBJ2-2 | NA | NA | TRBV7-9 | CASSFVLTTGELFF | TGTGCCAGCAGCTTCGTGCTGACCACCGGGGAGCTGTTTTTT
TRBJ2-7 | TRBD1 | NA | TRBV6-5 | CASSYSGTGGYEQYF | TGTGCCAGCAGTTACTCGGGGACAGGGGGCTACGAGCAGTACTTC
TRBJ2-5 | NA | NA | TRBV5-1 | CASRTGLPQETQYF | TGCGCCAGCAGAACAGGGCTGCCCCAAGAGACCCAGTACTTC
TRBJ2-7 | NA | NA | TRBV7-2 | CASSPDRDSPYEQYF | TGTGCCAGCAGCCCCGACAGAGACAGTCCCTACGAGCAGTACTTC
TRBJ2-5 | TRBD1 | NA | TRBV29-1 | CSVNRGPETQYF | TGCAGCGTAAACAGGGGGCCAGAGACCCAGTACTTC
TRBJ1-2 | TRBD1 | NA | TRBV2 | CASNGGPGQGREGYTF | TGTGCCAGCAACGGCGGCCCCGGACAGGGGAGAGAGGGCTACACCTTC
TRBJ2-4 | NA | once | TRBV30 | CACDEKVAKNIQYF | TGTGCCTGCGACGAAAAAGTAGCCAAAAACATTCAGTACTTC
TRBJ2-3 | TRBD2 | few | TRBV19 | CASSTARSGGDTQYF | TGTGCCAGTAGTACCGCGAGGAGCGGGGGGGATACGCAGTATTTT
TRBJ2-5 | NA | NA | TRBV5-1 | CASSLAGTFQETQYF | TGCGCCAGCAGCTTGGCTGGTACCTTCCAAGAGACCCAGTACTTC
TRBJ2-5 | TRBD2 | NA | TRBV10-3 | CAISGLAGKGTQYF | TGTGCCATCAGCGGACTAGCGGGCAAAGGGACCCAGTACTTC
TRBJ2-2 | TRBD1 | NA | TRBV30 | CAWGTVNTGELFF | TGTGCCTGGGGGACAGTGAACACCGGGGAGCTGTTTTTT
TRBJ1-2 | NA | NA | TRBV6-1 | CASSEGRVFYGYTF | TGTGCCAGCAGTGAAGGGAGAGTCTTCTATGGCTACACCTTC
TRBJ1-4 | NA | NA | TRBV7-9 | CASSPQSATNEKLFF | TGTGCCAGCAGCCCCCAGAGTGCAACTAATGAAAAACTGTTTTTT
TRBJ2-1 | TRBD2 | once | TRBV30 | CAKAAGGYNEQFF | TGTGCCAAAGCAGCGGGGGGTTACAATGAGCAGTTCTTC
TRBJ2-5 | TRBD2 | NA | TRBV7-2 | CASSLGYGLADQETQYF | TGTGCCAGCAGCTTAGGATATGGACTAGCCGATCAAGAGACCCAGTACTTC
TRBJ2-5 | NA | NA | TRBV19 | CASSINPTVKTQYF | TGTGCCAGTAGTATCAACCCGACAGTGAAGACCCAGTACTTC
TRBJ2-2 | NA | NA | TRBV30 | CAWSTAQNTGELFF | TGTGCCTGGAGTACTGCTCAGAACACCGGGGAGCTGTTTTTT
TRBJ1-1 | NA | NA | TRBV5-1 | CASSLVGDTEAFF | TGCGCCAGCAGCTTGGTTGGGGACACTGAAGCTTTCTTT
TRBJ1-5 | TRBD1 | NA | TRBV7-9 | CASSSPDRGDQPQHF | TGTGCCAGCAGCTCCCCGGACAGGGGGGATCAGCCCCAGCATTTT